This T cell receptor beta chain is drawn from a study of blood T cell repertoires in COVID-19. Study background: Samples came from the United States, Italy and Spain, spanning acute and convalescent COVID-19.

This clone showed up just a few times. The authors' processing: Estimated nucleated cell counts came from reference gene primer amplification. Sequenced by immunoSEQ multiplex PCR; TCRdb stores in-frame clones only, minus some. That table gives V, J and clone size, and the DNA gave D and trimming. The sample includes a few hundred thousand clones, roughly 84% of them seen just once. V was trimmed by 0 bases and J by 4 bases, leaving 13 bases between them. CDR3 length equals 16 residues. Sequenced input: peripheral blood. The sequence derives from a woman younger than 35 with acute or convalescent COVID-19. J is TRBJ2-1 and V is TRBV23-1; D may be TRBD2 (6 bases). TRBV23-1 is given ORF status, its function remaining uncertain. CDR3 in DNA: TGCGCCAGCAGTCAATCGGCTACTAGCCGATACAATGAGCAGTTCTTC. It specifies CASSQSATSRYNEQFF.